The T cell receptor beta chain under discussion was sequenced for a study of cytomegalovirus exposure and HLA in healthy donors. Whole-study findings and limits: Within an earlier analysis, most TCR beta V segments proved productive either about 87% or about 30% of the time.

The CDR3 is made up of 14 amino acids. Between the trimmed V and J ends, which lost 1 base and 1 base, there was a span of 8 bases. Germline assignment: CDR1 GTSNPN and CDR2 SVGIG (reference sequence). As concerns this clone: Its antigen is not known.

The PCR contained 60 Vbeta and 13 Jbeta primers. Profiling relied on immunoSEQ multiplex PCR, and the TCRdb table lists in-frame clones only, not all of them. The top ten clones hold approximately 3.7% of a sample with fewer than 20,000 clones, approximately 68% of them seen once. The gene calls are TRBV30 and TRBJ1-5, with TRBD1 as a possible D gene (6 bases). The sequenced material came from PBMCs. This TCR was sampled from a man in his late teens or twenties in good health and CMV-seronegative. CDR3 in amino acids: CAWSAGESNQPQHF. Here the CDR3 DNA reads TGTGCCTGGAGTGCAGGGGAAAGCAATCAGCCCCAGCATTTT.